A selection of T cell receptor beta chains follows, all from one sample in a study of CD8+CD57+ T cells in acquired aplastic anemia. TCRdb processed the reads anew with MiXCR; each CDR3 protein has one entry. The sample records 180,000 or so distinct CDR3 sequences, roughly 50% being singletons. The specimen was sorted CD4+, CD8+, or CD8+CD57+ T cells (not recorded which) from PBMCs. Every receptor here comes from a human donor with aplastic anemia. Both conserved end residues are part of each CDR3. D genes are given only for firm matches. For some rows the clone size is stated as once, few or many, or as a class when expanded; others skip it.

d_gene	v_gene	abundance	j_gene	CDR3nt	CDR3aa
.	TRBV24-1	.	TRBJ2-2	TGTGCCACCAGTGTGGGGGACTTATACACCGGGGAGCTGTTTTTT	CATSVGDLYTGELFF
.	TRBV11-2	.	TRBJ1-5	TGTGCCAGCAGCTCGGTGGAAGGGAGCGCGGGTCAGCCCCAGCATTTT	CASSSVEGSAGQPQHF
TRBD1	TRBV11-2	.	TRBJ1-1	TGTGCCAGCAGCTTAGGGACAGGGGGATCCAACACTGAAGCTTTCTTT	CASSLGTGGSNTEAFF
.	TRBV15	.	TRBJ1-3	TGTGCCACCAGCAGAGGGGCCACAGGGTCAGGAAACACCATATATTTT	CATSRGATGSGNTIYF
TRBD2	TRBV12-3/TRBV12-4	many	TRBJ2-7	TGTGCCAGCACCTTACTAGCGGGAGCCGAGCAGTACTTC	CASTLLAGAEQYF
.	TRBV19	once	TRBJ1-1	TGTGCCAGTAGTATGGGGCCAAGCACTGAAGCTTTCTTT	CASSMGPSTEAFF
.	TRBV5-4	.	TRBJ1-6	TGTGCCAGCAGCTTGGAGAGGGATAATTCACCCCTCCACTTT	CASSLERDNSPLHF
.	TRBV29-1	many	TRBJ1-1	TGCAGCGCCGTCGACTCATGGGGGACTGAAGCTTTCTTT	CSAVDSWGTEAFF
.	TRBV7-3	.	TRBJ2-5	TGTGCCAGCAGTCGCCCTCTCGGTGAGACCAAGTACTTC	CASSRPLGETKYF
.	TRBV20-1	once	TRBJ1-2	TGCAGTGCTAGAGATCCCCAGACCTATGGCTACACCTTC	CSARDPQTYGYTF
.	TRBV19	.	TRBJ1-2	TGTGCCAGTAGTAGAGGTCTACTTAACTATGGCTACACCTTC	CASSRGLLNYGYTF